These T cell receptor beta chains were read from a single sample in a study of T cell repertoires in cytomegalovirus infection. One entry per CDR3 protein results from TCRdb running MiXCR on the reads. The sample has 51,000 or so distinct CDR3 sequences, 15% to 20% seen once. These TCRs are of unknown antigen specificity. The specimen comprised CD8+ T cells from cultured PBMCs, sampled from culture after CMV antigen stimulation. These receptors were taken from a human donor in good health (CMV status not recorded). Some clones in this sample may be carry-over from other donors' samples. Each CDR3 is given with its conserved first and last residue. The order of the fields is J gene, clone size, V gene, D gene, CDR3 protein, CDR3 DNA. The D gene is left open where the match is weak. A row's size may be missing; if present it is once, few, many or a size class.

j_call: TRBJ2-3; clone_size: NA; v_call: TRBV7-6; d_call: NA; cdr3_aa: CASSFKGEDTQYF; cdr3_nt: TGTGCCAGCAGCTTCAAGGGGGAAGATACGCAGTATTTT
j_call: TRBJ2-3; clone_size: NA; v_call: TRBV6-1; d_call: NA; cdr3_aa: CASLTEGADTQYF; cdr3_nt: TGTGCCAGTTTAACGGAGGGGGCAGATACGCAGTATTTT
j_call: TRBJ2-7; clone_size: NA; v_call: TRBV6-2/TRBV6-3; d_call: TRBD1; cdr3_aa: CASTEDRVYEQYF; cdr3_nt: TGTGCCAGCACCGAGGACAGGGTGTACGAGCAGTACTTC
j_call: TRBJ1-3; clone_size: few; v_call: TRBV7-9; d_call: NA; cdr3_aa: CASSTWTASGNTIYF; cdr3_nt: TGTGCCAGCAGCACCTGGACAGCCTCTGGAAACACCATATATTTT
j_call: TRBJ1-1; clone_size: few; v_call: TRBV7-9; d_call: TRBD1; cdr3_aa: CASSFGQGMNTEAFF; cdr3_nt: TGTGCCAGCAGCTTCGGACAGGGGATGAACACTGAAGCTTTCTTT
j_call: TRBJ1-2; clone_size: NA; v_call: TRBV4-1; d_call: NA; cdr3_aa: CASSQENAGGYTF; cdr3_nt: TGCGCCAGCAGCCAAGAAAATGCAGGTGGCTACACCTTC
j_call: TRBJ2-1; clone_size: NA; v_call: TRBV7-6; d_call: TRBD2; cdr3_aa: CASSLVREERGGRNEQFF; cdr3_nt: TGTGCCAGCAGCTTAGTAAGGGAGGAGCGGGGGGGCCGGAATGAGCAGTTCTTC
j_call: TRBJ1-5; clone_size: few; v_call: TRBV7-8; d_call: NA; cdr3_aa: CASSRKPGRTNYQPQHF; cdr3_nt: TGTGCCAGCAGCCGTAAGCCGGGACGGACTAACTATCAGCCCCAGCATTTT
j_call: TRBJ2-5; clone_size: NA; v_call: TRBV7-2; d_call: NA; cdr3_aa: CASRNRETQYF; cdr3_nt: TGTGCCAGCAGAAACCGGGAGACCCAGTACTTC
j_call: TRBJ1-1; clone_size: once; v_call: TRBV29-1; d_call: NA; cdr3_aa: CSARPPGHTEAFF; cdr3_nt: TGCAGCGCCCGACCCCCAGGGCACACTGAAGCTTTCTTT
j_call: TRBJ1-2; clone_size: few; v_call: TRBV13; d_call: NA; cdr3_aa: CASSLGFEDGYTF; cdr3_nt: TGTGCCAGCAGCTTGGGGTTTGAGGATGGCTACACCTTC
j_call: TRBJ1-1; clone_size: NA; v_call: TRBV19; d_call: TRBD1; cdr3_aa: CASSLTGGWNTEAFF; cdr3_nt: TGTGCCAGTAGTTTGACAGGGGGCTGGAACACTGAAGCTTTCTTT
j_call: TRBJ2-7; clone_size: NA; v_call: TRBV6-5; d_call: NA; cdr3_aa: CASSYTVRAEQYF; cdr3_nt: TGTGCCAGCAGTTACACGGTTCGGGCCGAGCAGTACTTC
j_call: TRBJ1-1; clone_size: few; v_call: TRBV7-6; d_call: NA; cdr3_aa: CASSSAEGFNTEAFF; cdr3_nt: TGTGCCAGCAGCTCCGCGGAGGGATTCAACACTGAAGCTTTCTTT
j_call: TRBJ1-3; clone_size: NA; v_call: TRBV6-1; d_call: NA; cdr3_aa: CASSQGITGNTIYF; cdr3_nt: TGTGCCAGCAGTCAAGGGATTACTGGAAACACCATATATTTT
j_call: TRBJ2-1; clone_size: NA; v_call: TRBV6-2/TRBV6-3; d_call: NA; cdr3_aa: CASSVPRAGGNEQFF; cdr3_nt: TGTGCCAGCAGTGTGCCTAGAGCCGGGGGCAATGAGCAGTTCTTC
j_call: TRBJ2-1; clone_size: NA; v_call: TRBV20-1; d_call: NA; cdr3_aa: CSARSSANYNEQFF; cdr3_nt: TGCAGTGCTAGAAGTAGCGCGAATTACAATGAGCAGTTCTTC
j_call: TRBJ1-5; clone_size: NA; v_call: TRBV6-2/TRBV6-3; d_call: TRBD1; cdr3_aa: CASTLDRVQPQHF; cdr3_nt: TGTGCCAGCACCCTGGACAGGGTTCAGCCCCAGCATTTT